The 8 T cell receptor beta chains below were found in one sample sequenced in a study of human T cells and chemical hapten exposure. TCRdb re-analysed the 5' RACE reads in MiXCR, keeping a single row per CDR3 protein. The table includes about 81,000 distinct CDR3 sequences, approximately 8% detected once. Before extraction, the whole blood was not fractionated, and total RNA was taken from it. All receptors come from a male donor in good health.

The rearrangement uses TRBV7-8 and TRBJ2-3; D is unclear. CDR3 size: 16 residues. V was shortened by 0 bases and J by 2 bases, with 12 bases between the two germline ends. Per germline, CDR1 SGHVS and CDR2 FQNEAQ. The CDR3 loop is CASSLANARLTDTQYF. CDR3 DNA: TGTGCCAGCAGCTTAGCGAACGCCAGACTCACAGATACGCAGTATTTT.

This clonotype has a count of ten or more. The chain has TRBV5-8 and TRBJ2-4; D possibly matches TRBD1 or TRBD2 (6 bases each). Germline CDR1 is SGHTS and CDR2 is YDEGEE. The CDR3 has 17 residues. Between the trimmed V and J ends, which lost 0 bases and 0 bases, there was a span of 13 bases. CDR3 coding DNA: TGTGCCAGCAGCTTGGGACGGGGGCACGAAGCCAAAAACATTCAGTACTTC. It encodes CASSLGRGHEAKNIQYF.

This clonotype has a count of ten or more. The chain recombines TRBV14 with TRBJ2-1, with 11 bases identical to TRBD2. The V gene's germline CDR1 is SGHDN and CDR2 FVKESK. The CDR3 totals 15 residues. The J segment lost 9 bases and the V segment lost 4 bases, leaving 8 bases of the junction unmatched. The CDR3 region has the DNA TGTGCCAGCAGCCGTGTACTAGCGGGAGTTGGTGAGCAGTTCTTC. Its protein is CASSRVLAGVGEQFF.

This chain connects TRBV7-9 to TRBJ2-6; 10 nucleotides align to TRBD1. Germline CDR1 reads SEHNR; CDR2 reads FQNEAQ (reference sequence). V lost 5 bases, J lost 4 bases, and 8 bases stayed unmatched. This CDR3 has 17 residues. Written as DNA, the CDR3 is TGTGCCAGCAGCCCCGGGACAGGGGCCTTGGGGGCCAACGTCCTGACTTTC. Amino acid sequence: CASSPGTGALGANVLTF.

This chain connects TRBV7-2 to TRBJ2-3; maybe TRBD2 (6 bases). V shed 5 bases and J shed 1 base, with 13 bases lying between them. The CDR3 has 15 amino acids. Germline V gene lookup returns CDR1 SGHTA and CDR2 FQGNSA. CDR3 residues: CASSERASGTDTQYF. The DNA for the CDR3 is TGTGCCAGCAGCGAGCGGGCTAGCGGCACAGATACGCAGTATTTT.

The chain uses TRBV20-1 and TRBJ2-4; TRBD1 aligns across 7 bases. The ends lost 3 bases at V and 1 base at J; junction bases unmatched: 3. CDR1 DFQATT and CDR2 SNEGSKA come from the germline V gene (reference sequence). This CDR3 is 14 amino acids long. The DNA of the CDR3 is TGCAGTGCTAGCAAGACAGGGGCCAAAAACATTCAGTACTTC. Amino acid sequence: CSASKTGAKNIQYF.

V and J are TRBV2 and TRBJ2-6; D is possibly TRBD1 (6 bases). The V and J ends lost 4 bases and 0 bases respectively, with 13 bases between them. CDR1 and CDR2 from the germline V gene are SNHLY and FYNNEI. The CDR3 length is 17 residues. The CDR3 protein is CASSAPTGSSGANVLTF. In DNA, the CDR3 is TGTGCCAGCAGTGCCCCTACAGGGAGCTCTGGGGCCAACGTCCTGACTTTC.

This clonotype has more than one count but fewer than ten. The chain uses TRBV29-1 and TRBJ1-1; D is unclear. The CDR3 sequence is 12 residues long. The germline CDR1 and CDR2 sequences are SQVTM and ANQGSEA. V was cut by 4 bases and J by 1 base, with 7 bases left in between. DNA for the CDR3: TGCAGCGTTGTTTCCTGGAACACTGAAGCTTTCTTT. This codes for CSVVSWNTEAFF.